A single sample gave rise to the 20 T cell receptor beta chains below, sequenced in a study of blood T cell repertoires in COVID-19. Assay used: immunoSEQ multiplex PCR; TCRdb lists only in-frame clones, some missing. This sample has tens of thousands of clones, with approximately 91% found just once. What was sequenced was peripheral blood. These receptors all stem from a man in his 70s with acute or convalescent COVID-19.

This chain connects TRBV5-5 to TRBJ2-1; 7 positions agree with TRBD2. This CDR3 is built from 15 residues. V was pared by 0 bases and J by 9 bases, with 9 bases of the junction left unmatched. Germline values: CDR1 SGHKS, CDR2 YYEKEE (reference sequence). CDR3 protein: CASSLASAGFGEQFF. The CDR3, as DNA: TGTGCCAGCAGCTTGGCGTCAGCGGGATTTGGTGAGCAGTTCTTC.

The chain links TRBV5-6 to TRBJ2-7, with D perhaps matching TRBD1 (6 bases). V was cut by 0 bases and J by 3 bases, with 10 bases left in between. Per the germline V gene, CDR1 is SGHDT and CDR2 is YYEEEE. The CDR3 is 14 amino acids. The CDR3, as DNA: TGTGCCAGCAGCTTGGGAGGGGGAGTCTACGAGCAGTACTTC. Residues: CASSLGGGVYEQYF.

DNA for the CDR3: TGCGCCAGCAGCCGGCAGGGGGCTACCGGGGAGCTGTTTTTT. Translating it yields CASSRQGATGELFF. The chain links TRBV5-1 to TRBJ2-2; TRBD1 agrees at 8 bases. The CDR3 has 14 residues. J gave up 5 bases and V 4 bases, and 4 bases lay outside the gene matches. Germline V CDR1 and CDR2: SGHRS, YFSETQ.

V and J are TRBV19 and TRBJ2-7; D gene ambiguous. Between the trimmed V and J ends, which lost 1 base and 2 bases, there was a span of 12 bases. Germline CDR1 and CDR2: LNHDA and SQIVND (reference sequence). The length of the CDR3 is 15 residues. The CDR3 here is CASSIGFTYTYEQYF. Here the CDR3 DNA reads TGTGCCAGTAGTATAGGTTTCACTTATACCTACGAGCAGTACTTC.

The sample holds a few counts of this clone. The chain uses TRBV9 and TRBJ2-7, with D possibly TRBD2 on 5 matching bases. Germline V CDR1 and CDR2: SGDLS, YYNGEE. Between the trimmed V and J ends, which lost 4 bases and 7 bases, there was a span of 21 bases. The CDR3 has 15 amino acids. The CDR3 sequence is CASSPPSGDFFEQYF. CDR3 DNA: TGTGCCAGCAGCCCTCCCTCCGGGGATTTCTTTGAGCAGTACTTC.

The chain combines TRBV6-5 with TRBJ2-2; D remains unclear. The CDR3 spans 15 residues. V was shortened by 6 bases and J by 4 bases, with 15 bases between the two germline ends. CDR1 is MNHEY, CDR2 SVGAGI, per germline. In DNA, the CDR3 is TGTGCCAGCAGATATATTAGCTCCAGCACCGGGGAGCTGTTTTTT. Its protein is CASRYISSSTGELFF.

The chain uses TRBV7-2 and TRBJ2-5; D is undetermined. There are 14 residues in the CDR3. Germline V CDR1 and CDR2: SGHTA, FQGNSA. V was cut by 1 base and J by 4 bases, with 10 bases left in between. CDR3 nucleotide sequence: TGTGCCAGCAGCTTAGTTAGTGCGTTAGAGACCCAGTACTTC. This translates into CASSLVSALETQYF.

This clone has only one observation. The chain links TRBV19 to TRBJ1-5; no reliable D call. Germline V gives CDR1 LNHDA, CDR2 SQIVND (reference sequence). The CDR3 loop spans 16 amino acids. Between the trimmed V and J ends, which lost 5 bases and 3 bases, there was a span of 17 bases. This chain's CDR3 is CASSHITLSVNQPQHF. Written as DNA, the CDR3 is TGTGCCAGTAGTCATATAACCCTGAGCGTCAATCAGCCCCAGCATTTT.

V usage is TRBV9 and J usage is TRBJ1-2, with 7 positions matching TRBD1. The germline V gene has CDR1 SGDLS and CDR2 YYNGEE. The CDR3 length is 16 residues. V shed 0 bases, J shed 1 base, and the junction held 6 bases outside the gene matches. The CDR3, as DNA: TGTGCCAGCAGCGTAGGGGCAGGGGGACGTAACTATGGCTACACCTTC. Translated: CASSVGAGGRNYGYTF.

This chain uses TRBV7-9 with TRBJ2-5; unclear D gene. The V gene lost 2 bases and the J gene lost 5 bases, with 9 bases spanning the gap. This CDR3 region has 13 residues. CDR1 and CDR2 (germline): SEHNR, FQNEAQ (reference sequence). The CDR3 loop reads CASSLTGLETQYF. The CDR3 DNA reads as TGTGCCAGCAGCTTAACCGGTTTGGAGACCCAGTACTTC.

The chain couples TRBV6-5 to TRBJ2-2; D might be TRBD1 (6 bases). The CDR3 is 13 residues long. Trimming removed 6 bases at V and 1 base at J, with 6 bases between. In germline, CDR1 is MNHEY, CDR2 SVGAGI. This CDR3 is CASRTGNTGELFF. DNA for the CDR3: TGTGCCAGCAGGACAGGGAACACCGGGGAGCTGTTTTTT.

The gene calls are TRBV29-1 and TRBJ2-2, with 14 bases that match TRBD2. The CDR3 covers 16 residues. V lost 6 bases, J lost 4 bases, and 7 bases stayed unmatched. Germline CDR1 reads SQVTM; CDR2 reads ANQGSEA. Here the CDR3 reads CSVGLAGAITTGELFF. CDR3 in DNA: TGCAGCGTGGGACTAGCGGGAGCCATAACCACCGGGGAGCTGTTTTTT.

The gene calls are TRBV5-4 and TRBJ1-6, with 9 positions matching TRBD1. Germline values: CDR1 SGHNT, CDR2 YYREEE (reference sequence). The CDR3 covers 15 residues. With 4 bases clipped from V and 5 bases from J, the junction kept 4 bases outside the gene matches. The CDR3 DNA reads TGTGCCAGCAGCGTGGGACAGGGCAATAATTCACCCCTCCACTTT. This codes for CASSVGQGNNSPLHF.

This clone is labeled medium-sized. This CDR3 reads CASSIRQAGADNEQFF. The CDR3 region has the DNA TGTGCCAGTAGTATTAGACAGGCCGGGGCCGACAATGAGCAGTTCTTC. This chain uses TRBV19 with TRBJ2-1, with D maybe TRBD1 (6 bases). The CDR3 spans 16 residues. Germline V lookup: CDR1 LNHDA, CDR2 SQIVND (reference sequence). The V and J ends lost 3 bases and 5 bases respectively, with 17 bases between them.

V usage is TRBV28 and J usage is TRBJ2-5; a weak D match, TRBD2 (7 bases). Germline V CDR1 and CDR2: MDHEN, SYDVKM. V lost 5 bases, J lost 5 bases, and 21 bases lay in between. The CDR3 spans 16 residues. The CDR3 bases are TGTGCCAGCAGTCCCCACGAGGGGGGGGCGCGGGAGACCCAGTACTTC. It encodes CASSPHEGGARETQYF. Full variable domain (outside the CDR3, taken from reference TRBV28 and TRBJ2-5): DVKVTQSSRYLVKRTGEKVFLECVQDMDHENMFWYRQDPGLGLRLIYFSYDVKMKEKGDIPEGYSVSREKKERFSLILESASTNQTSMYLCASSPHEGGARETQYFGPGTRLLVL.

The CDR3 DNA reads as TGTGCCACCAGCGGCCTCGGCGGGACTAGCGGGAGTTACGAGCAGTACTTC. Translation: CATSGLGGTSGSYEQYF. The chain couples TRBV15 to TRBJ2-7, with TRBD2 identical over 14 bases. The V gene's germline CDR1 is LNHNV and CDR2 YYDKDF (reference sequence). J was trimmed by 4 bases and V by 5 bases; bases with no gene match: 10. This CDR3 has 17 residues. Filled out from reference TRBV15 and TRBJ2-7, the complete variable domain reads DAMVIQNPRYQVTQFGKPVTLSCSQTLNHNVMYWYQQKSSQAPKLLFHYYDKDFNNEADTPDNFQSRRPNTSFCFLDIRSPGLGDTAMYLCATSGLGGTSGSYEQYFGPGTRLTVT.

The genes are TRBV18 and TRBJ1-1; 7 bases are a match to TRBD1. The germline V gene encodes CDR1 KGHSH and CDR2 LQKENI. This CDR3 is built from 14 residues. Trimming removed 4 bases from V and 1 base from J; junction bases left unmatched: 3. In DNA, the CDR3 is TGTGCCAGCTCACTTCGACAGGGGAACACTGAAGCTTTCTTT. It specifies CASSLRQGNTEAFF.

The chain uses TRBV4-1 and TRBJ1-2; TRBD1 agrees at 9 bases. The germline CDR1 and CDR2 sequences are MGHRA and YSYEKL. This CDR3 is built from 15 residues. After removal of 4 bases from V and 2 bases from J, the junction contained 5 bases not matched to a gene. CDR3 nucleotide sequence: TGCGCCAGCAGCCCAGCCGGGACAGGGAACTATGGCTACACCTTC. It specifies CASSPAGTGNYGYTF.

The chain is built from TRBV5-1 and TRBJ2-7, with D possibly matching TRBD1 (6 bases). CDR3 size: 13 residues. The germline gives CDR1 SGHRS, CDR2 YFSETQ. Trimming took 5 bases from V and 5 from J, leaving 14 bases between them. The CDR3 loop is CASRRTVVDEQYF. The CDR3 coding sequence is TGCGCCAGCAGGAGGACAGTAGTCGACGAGCAGTACTTC. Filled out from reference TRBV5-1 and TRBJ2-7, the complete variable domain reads KAGVTQTPRYLIKTRGQQVTLSCSPISGHRSVSWYQQTPGQGLQFLFEYFSETQRNKGNFPGRFSGRQFSNSRSEMNVSTLELGDSALYLCASRRTVVDEQYFGPGTRLTVT.

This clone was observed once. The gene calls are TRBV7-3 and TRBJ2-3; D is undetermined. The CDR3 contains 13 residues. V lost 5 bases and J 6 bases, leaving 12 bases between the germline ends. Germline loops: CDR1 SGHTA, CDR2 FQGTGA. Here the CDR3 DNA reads TGTGCCAGCAGCCGCCAAACACAGGATACGCAGTATTTT. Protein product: CASSRQTQDTQYF. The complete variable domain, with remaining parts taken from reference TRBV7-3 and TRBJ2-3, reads GAGVSQTPSNKVTEKGKYVELRCDPISGHTALYWYRQSLGQGPEFLIYFQGTGAADDSGLPNDRFFAVRPEGSVSTLKIQRTERGDSAVYLCASSRQTQDTQYFGPGTRLTVL.